This T cell receptor (beta chain) was found in a study of shared clonotypes between healthy human individuals. Study-level information: Three plates were used per donor for CD4 naive, three for CD4 memory, two for CD8 naive and one for CD8 memory.

How the authors handled the data: From ImmunoSEQ came sequences covering only the junction and carrying no quality scores, so filtering differed. TCRdb's table, derived via immunoSEQ multiplex PCR, lists solely in-frame clones and lacks some. D and trimming were read from the DNA, whereas the V and J calls and clone size are those reported in that table. The sample lists 2.5 million or so clones; around nine tenths were seen once. V lost 6 bases and J lost 4, with 4 bases in between. This CDR3 comprises 11 residues. The V gene's germline CDR1 is MNHNS and CDR2 SASEGT. General observations from the study: Donors were few, which limited the genetic and exposure-history diversity represented. Unshared clonotypes carried lower generation probabilities than those common to all four donors.

Points on this clone: Antigen: not known.

The chain joins TRBV6-1 to TRBJ1-5; no reliable D call. This clonotype was obtained from a man aged 18 to 30 in good health. Sequenced material: naive CD4+ T cells sorted from blood. Specified subset: CD45RA+ positively selected. The DNA of the CDR3 is TGTGCCAGCAGCTTTAATCAGCCCCAGCATTTT. It translates to CASSFNQPQHF.